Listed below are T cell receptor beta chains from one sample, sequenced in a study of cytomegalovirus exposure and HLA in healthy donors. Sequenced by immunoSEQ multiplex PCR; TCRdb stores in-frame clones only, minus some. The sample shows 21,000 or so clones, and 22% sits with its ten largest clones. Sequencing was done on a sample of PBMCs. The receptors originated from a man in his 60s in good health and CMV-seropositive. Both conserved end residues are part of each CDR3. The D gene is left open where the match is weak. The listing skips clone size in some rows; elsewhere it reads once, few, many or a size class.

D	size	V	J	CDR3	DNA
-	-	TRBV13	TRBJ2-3	CASSFGDSQYF	TGTGCCAGCAGCTTTGGAGACAGTCAGTATTTT
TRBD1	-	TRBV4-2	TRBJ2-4	CASSPHRGNIQYF	TGTGCCAGCAGCCCACACAGGGGAAACATTCAGTACTTC
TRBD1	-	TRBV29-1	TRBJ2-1	CSDLGDRGYNEQFF	TGCAGCGACCTAGGGGACAGGGGCTACAATGAGCAGTTCTTC
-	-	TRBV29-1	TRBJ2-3	CSDYGFSTDTQYF	TGCAGCGACTACGGGTTTAGCACAGATACGCAGTATTTT
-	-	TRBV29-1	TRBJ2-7	CSVGSTGKTYEQYF	TGCAGCGTTGGCTCGACTGGCAAAACCTACGAGCAGTACTTC
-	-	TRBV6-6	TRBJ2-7	CASSSTGTYEQYF	TGTGCCAGCAGTTCCACCGGGACTTACGAGCAGTACTTC
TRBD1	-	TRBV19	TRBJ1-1	CASSKGVGAGGLSEAFF	TGTGCCAGTAGTAAAGGGGTAGGAGCAGGGGGCCTCAGCGAAGCTTTCTTT
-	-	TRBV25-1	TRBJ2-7	CASRTGAAYEQYF	TGTGCCAGCAGGACAGGCGCAGCCTACGAGCAGTACTTC
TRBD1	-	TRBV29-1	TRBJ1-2	CRALYPGQGAGYTF	TGCAGGGCTCTTTACCCCGGACAGGGGGCTGGCTACACCTTC
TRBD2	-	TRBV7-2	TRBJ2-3	CASSLRASGSTDTQYF	TGTGCCAGCAGCTTGAGAGCTAGCGGAAGCACAGATACGCAGTATTTT
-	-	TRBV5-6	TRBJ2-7	CASSLLGARGYEQYF	TGTGCCAGCAGCTTGTTGGGGGCCAGAGGCTACGAGCAGTACTTC
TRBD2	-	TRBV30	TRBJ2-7	CAWSPGGRHEQYF	TGTGCCTGGAGTCCGGGGGGGCGGCACGAGCAGTACTTC
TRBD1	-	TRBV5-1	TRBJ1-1	CASSLAPPGQLNTEAFF	TGCGCCAGCAGCTTGGCTCCCCCGGGACAGCTGAACACTGAAGCTTTCTTT
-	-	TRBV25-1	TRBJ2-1	CASRPSYNEQFF	TGTGCCAGCAGGCCCAGCTACAATGAGCAGTTCTTC
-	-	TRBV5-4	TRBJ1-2	CASSLVGGARRSYGYTF	TGTGCCAGCAGCTTGGTAGGGGGGGCGCGAAGGAGCTATGGCTACACCTTC
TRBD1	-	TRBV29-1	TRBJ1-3	CSVARDSGNTIYF	TGCAGCGTCGCCCGGGACAGCGGAAACACCATATATTTT
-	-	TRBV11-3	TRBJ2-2	CASSPFKGTGELFF	TGTGCCAGCAGCCCCTTTAAGGGGACCGGGGAGCTGTTTTTT
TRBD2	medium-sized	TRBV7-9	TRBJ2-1	CASSPNPLAGGPRNEQFF	TGTGCCAGCAGCCCCAACCCCCTAGCGGGAGGGCCCAGGAATGAGCAGTTCTTC
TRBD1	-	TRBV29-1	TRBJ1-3	CGSTGSVAGNTIYF	TGCGGGTCGACAGGGAGTGTCGCTGGAAACACCATATATTTT
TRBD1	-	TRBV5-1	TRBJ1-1	CASSSLGQGNTEAFF	TGCGCCAGCAGCTCCCTTGGACAGGGGAACACTGAAGCTTTCTTT
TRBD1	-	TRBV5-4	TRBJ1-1	CATQLMDRADNEAFF	TGTGCCACCCAGCTTATGGACAGGGCGGATAATGAAGCTTTCTTT
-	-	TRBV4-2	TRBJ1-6	CASSQDGAGYNSPLHF	TGTGCCAGCAGCCAAGATGGAGCAGGGTATAATTCACCCCTCCACTTT
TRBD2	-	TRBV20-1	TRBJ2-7	CSASGRNEQYF	TGCAGTGCTAGCGGGAGGAACGAGCAGTACTTC
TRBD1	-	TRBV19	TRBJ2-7	CATKGQGASYEQYF	TGTGCCACCAAGGGACAGGGGGCGTCCTACGAGCAGTACTTC
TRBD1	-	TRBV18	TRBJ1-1	CASSPDRVGGGTEAFF	TGTGCCAGCTCACCGGACAGGGTAGGGGGGGGCACTGAAGCTTTCTTT
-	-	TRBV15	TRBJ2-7	CATSRVSGVMVDEQYF	TGTGCCACCAGCAGAGTTTCCGGGGTTATGGTTGACGAGCAGTACTTC